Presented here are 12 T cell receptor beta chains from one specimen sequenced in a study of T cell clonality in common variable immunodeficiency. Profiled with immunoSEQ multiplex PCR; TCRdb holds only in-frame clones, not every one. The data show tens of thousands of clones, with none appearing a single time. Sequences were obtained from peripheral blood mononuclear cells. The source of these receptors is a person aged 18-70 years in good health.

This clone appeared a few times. Partial CDR3 DNA: TGTGCCAGCCGCAGGGATTATCCCGACACTGAA. Its protein is CASRRDYPDTE. The full CDR3 is CASRRDYPDTEAFF. V and J are TRBV11-1 and TRBJ1-1; D possibly corresponds to TRBD1 (5 bases). Read coverage stops 3 residues before the CDR3 terminus; the germline J gene supplies the remainder. The germline V and J ends were trimmed by 8 bases and 3 bases, with 16 bases remaining between them. Germline V gene sequence: CDR1 SGHAT, CDR2 FQDESV (reference sequence). The CDR3 covers 14 residues.

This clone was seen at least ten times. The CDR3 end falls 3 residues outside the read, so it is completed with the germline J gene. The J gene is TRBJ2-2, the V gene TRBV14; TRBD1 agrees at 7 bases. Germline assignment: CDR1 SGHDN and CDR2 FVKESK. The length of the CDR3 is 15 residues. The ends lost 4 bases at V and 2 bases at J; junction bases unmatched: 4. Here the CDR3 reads CASSLDRVNTGELFF. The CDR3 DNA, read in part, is TGTGCCAGCAGCCTAGACAGGGTTAACACCGGGGAG.

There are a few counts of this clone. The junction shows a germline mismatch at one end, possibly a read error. The covered CDR3 bases are TGCGCCAGCAGCTTGTATTCAGGGGCCACAGGTACG. It specifies CASSLYSGATGT. The whole CDR3 region reads CASSLYSGATGTQYF. V gene TRBV5-1 combines with J gene TRBJ2-3, with D possibly being TRBD1 (6 bases). The missing CDR3 end, 3 residues past where the read stops, is filled in from the germline J gene. The CDR3 totals 15 residues. Germline V gene lookup returns CDR1 SGHRS and CDR2 YFSETQ.

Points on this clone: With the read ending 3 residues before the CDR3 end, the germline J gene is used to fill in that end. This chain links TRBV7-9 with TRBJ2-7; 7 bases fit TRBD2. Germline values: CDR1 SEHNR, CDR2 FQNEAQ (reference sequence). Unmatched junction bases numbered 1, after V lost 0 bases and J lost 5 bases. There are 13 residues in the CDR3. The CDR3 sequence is CASSLAAGDEQYF. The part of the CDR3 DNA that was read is TGTGCCAGCAGCTTAGCGGCGGGGGACGAG.

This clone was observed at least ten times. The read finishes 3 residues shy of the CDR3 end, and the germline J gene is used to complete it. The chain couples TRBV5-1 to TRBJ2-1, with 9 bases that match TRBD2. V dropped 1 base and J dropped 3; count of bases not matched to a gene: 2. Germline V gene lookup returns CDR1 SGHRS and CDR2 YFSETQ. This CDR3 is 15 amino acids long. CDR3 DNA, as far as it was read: TGCGCCAGCAGCTTGCAGACTAGCGGCTACAATGAG. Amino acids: CASSLQTSGYNE. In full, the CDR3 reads CASSLQTSGYNEQFF.

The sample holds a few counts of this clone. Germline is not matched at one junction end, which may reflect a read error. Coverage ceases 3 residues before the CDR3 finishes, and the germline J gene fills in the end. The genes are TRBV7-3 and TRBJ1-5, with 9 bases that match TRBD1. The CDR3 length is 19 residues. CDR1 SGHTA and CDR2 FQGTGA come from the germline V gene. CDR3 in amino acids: CASSLRGQGYLGGNQPQHF. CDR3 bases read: TGCGCCAGCAGCTTAAGGGGACAGGGTTATCTGGGTGGCAATCAGCCC. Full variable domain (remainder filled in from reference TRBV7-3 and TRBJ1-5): GAGVSQTPSNKVTEKGKYVELRCDPISGHTALYWYRQSLGQGPEFLIYFQGTGAADDSGLPNDRFFAVRPEGSVSTLKIQRTERGDSAVYLCASSLRGQGYLGGNQPQHFGDGTRLSIL.

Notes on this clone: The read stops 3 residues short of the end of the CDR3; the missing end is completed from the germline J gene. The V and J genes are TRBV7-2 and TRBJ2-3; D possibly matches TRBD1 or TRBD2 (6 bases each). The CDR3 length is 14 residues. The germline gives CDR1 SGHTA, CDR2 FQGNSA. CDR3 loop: CASSLSGDRETQYF. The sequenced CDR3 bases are TGTGCCAGCAGCCTGTCAGGGGATCGGGAGACG.

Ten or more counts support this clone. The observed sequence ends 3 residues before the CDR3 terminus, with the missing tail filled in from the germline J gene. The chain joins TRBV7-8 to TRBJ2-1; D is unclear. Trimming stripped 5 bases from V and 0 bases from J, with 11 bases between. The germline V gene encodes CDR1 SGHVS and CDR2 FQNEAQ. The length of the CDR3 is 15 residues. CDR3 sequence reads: CASSDLRDSYNEQFF. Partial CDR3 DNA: TGTGCCAGCAGCGACTTGAGAGACTCCTACAATGAG.

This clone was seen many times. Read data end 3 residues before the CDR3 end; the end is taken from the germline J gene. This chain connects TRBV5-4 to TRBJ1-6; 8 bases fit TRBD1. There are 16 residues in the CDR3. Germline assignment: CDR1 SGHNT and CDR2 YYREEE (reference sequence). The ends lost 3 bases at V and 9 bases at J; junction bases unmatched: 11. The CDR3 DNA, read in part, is TGTGCCAGCAGCTCTGGGCCGACAGGGGAAGGTTCACCC. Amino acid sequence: CASSSGPTGEGSP. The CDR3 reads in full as CASSSGPTGEGSPLHF.

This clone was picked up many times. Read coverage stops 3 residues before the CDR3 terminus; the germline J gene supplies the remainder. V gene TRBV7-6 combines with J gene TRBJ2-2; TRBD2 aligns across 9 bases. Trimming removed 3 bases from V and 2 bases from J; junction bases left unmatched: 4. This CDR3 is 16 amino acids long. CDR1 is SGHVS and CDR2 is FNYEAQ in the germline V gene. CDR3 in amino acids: CASSFQRGVNTGELFF. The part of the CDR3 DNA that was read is TGTGCCAGCAGCTTCCAGCGGGGGGTCAACACCGGGGAG.

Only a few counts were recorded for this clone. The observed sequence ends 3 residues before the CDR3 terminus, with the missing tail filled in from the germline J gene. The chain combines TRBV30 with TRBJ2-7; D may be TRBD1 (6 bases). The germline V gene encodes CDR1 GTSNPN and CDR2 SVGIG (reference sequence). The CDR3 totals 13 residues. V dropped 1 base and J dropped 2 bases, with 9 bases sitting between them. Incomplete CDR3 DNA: TGTGCCTGGAGTGGGGACAATGCCTACGAG. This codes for CAWSGDNAYE. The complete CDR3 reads CAWSGDNAYEQYF.

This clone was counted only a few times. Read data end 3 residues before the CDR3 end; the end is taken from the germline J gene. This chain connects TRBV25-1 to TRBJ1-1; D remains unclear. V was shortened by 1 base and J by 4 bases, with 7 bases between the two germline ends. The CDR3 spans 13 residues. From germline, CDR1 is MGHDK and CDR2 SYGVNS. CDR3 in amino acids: CASSELSGTEAFF. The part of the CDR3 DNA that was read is TGTGCCAGCAGTGAATTATCGGGCACTGAA.